One sample yielded the 30 T cell receptor beta chains listed below, sequenced in a study of T cells in Graves' hyperthyroidism and ophthalmopathy. RNA transcripts served as the template for amplifying TCR beta CDR3 regions. RT-PCR in the first round (using the HTBI primer set) targeted the TCR CDR3. TCRdb processed the multiplex PCR reads anew with MiXCR; each CDR3 protein has one entry. The data contain around 600,000 distinct CDR3 sequences, 40% to 55% of them singletons. Sequencing was carried out using peripheral blood or thyroid tissue (not recorded which). These receptors all stem from an adult man with Graves' disease, either hyperthyroidism or ophthalmopathy (not recorded which).

This clonotype was recorded once. The CDR3 here is CASARWETIMNTEAFF. CDR3 in DNA: TGTGCCAGCGCCCGGTGGGAGACCATCATGAACACTGAAGCTTTCTTT. The chain couples TRBV9 to TRBJ1-1; no firm D call. Trimming cost V 7 bases and J 0 bases, with 19 bases left between them. The germline CDR1 and CDR2 sequences are SGDLS and YYNGEE. The CDR3 loop spans 16 amino acids.

The rearrangement links TRBV27 to TRBJ2-7, with 9 bases lining up with TRBD1. The CDR3 has 14 residues. Per germline, CDR1 MNHEY and CDR2 SMNVEV (reference sequence). Germline trimming cut 7 bases from V and 3 bases from J; bases unmatched to any gene: 7. CDR3 sequence (DNA): TGTGCCAGCACCTGGGACAGGGAGGTCTACGAGCAGTACTTC. Its translation is CASTWDREVYEQYF.

In this sample, this clonotype turned up a few times. The V and J genes are TRBV7-2 and TRBJ2-2; 9 bases agree with TRBD2. Per germline, CDR1 SGHTA and CDR2 FQGNSA. This CDR3 contains 14 residues. Trimming took 5 bases from V and 5 from J; bases not matched to a gene: 3. CDR3 coding DNA: TGTGCCAGCAGCGCTAGCGGGGTTACCGGGGAGCTGTTTTTT. Residues: CASSASGVTGELFF.

The sample holds many counts of this clonotype. The chain is built from TRBV7-9 and TRBJ2-7; the match to TRBD2 covers 8 bases. V lost 0 bases, J lost 9 bases, and 10 bases stayed unmatched. CDR3 length equals 15 residues. CDR1 and CDR2 from the germline V gene are SEHNR and FQNEAQ (reference sequence). As DNA, the CDR3 is TGTGCCAGCAGCTTAGCCCAAGCTCAGCGGGAGACGCAGTACTTC. Translation gives CASSLAQAQRETQYF.

Comment on this clonotype: The junction departs from the called germline gene at one end, perhaps through a read error. This chain connects TRBV7-8 to TRBJ2-5, with 7 bases matching TRBD1. Germline-derived CDR1 and CDR2 are SGHVS and FQNEAQ. The CDR3 has 15 residues. CDR3 sequence reads: CASSQGTAFQETQYF. In DNA, the CDR3 is TGCGCCAGCAGCCAAGGGACAGCGTTTCAAGAGACCCAGTACTTC.

This sequence joins TRBV29-1 and TRBJ1-4; no clear D gene. The CDR3 totals 11 residues. CDR1 and CDR2 (germline): SQVTM, ANQGSEA. The V gene lost 8 bases and the J gene lost 6 bases, with 10 bases spanning the gap. The CDR3 spells CSLPKDEKLFF. CDR3 in DNA: TGCAGCCTCCCTAAGGATGAAAAACTGTTTTTT.

This clonotype showed up just a few times. V gene TRBV7-8 combines with J gene TRBJ1-6; no clear D. The CDR3 has 15 residues. Trimming cost V 11 bases and J 0 bases, with 14 bases left between them. From germline, CDR1 is SGHVS and CDR2 FQNEAQ. The DNA of the CDR3 is TGTGCCTGGAGCTTGGTCCGCTCCTATAATTCACCCCTCCACTTT. Protein sequence: CAWSLVRSYNSPLHF.

The V call is TRBV20-1, the J call TRBJ1-5, with a weak D call TRBD1 (5 bases). This CDR3 spans 17 amino acids. The ends were cut back, 3 bases at V and 2 bases at J, with 20 bases in the middle. CDR1 is DFQATT, CDR2 SNEGSKA, per germline (reference sequence). CDR3 protein: CSARKVLRDPRNQPQHF. The CDR3 bases are TGCAGTGCTAGGAAGGTCTTACGGGACCCTCGCAATCAGCCCCAGCATTTT.

The chain has TRBV25-1 and TRBJ2-5; D is ambiguous. The CDR3 runs 14 residues. Between the trimmed V and J ends, which lost 6 bases and 2 bases, there was a span of 13 bases. Germline values: CDR1 MGHDK, CDR2 SYGVNS. CDR3 bases: TGTGCCAGCAGCACTGAACGCTCACAAGAGACCCAGTACTTC. Encoded protein: CASSTERSQETQYF.

The chain combines TRBV29-1 with TRBJ1-1; TRBD1 matches at 7 bases. The CDR3 is 11 residues long. The trim removed 7 bases at V and 4 bases at J, leaving 3 bases unmatched. Per germline, CDR1 SQVTM and CDR2 ANQGSEA. The CDR3 is CSGQGSTEAFF. In DNA, the CDR3 is TGCAGCGGACAGGGTAGCACTGAAGCTTTCTTT.

The chain carries TRBV19 and TRBJ2-3, with 9 bases fitting TRBD1. The germline V gene has CDR1 LNHDA and CDR2 SQIVND (reference sequence). The V gene end was trimmed by 5 bases and the J gene end by 4 bases; junction bases not matched to a gene: 4. The CDR3 sequence is 14 residues long. In nucleotides, the CDR3 is TGTGCCAGTAGTTGGGACAGGGAATCAGATACGCAGTATTTT. Its translation: CASSWDRESDTQYF.

The genes are TRBV2 and TRBJ1-4, with D hard to call. The CDR3 is 11 amino acids. CDR1 is SNHLY and CDR2 is FYNNEI in the germline V gene. Trimming left V 11 bases short and J 3 bases short, with 7 bases between. CDR3 amino acids: CAWSANEKLFF. CDR3 bases: TGTGCCTGGAGTGCTAATGAAAAACTGTTTTTT.

This clonotype was recorded many times. The rearrangement joins TRBV29-1 to TRBJ2-7; TRBD2 agrees at 7 bases. Germline lookup yields CDR1 SQVTM and CDR2 ANQGSEA. V was pared by 4 bases and J by 5 bases, with 8 bases of the junction left unmatched. The CDR3 extends over 13 amino acids. CDR3 residues: CSVGGLSGHEQYF. The CDR3 DNA reads TGCAGCGTTGGGGGCCTTAGCGGGCACGAGCAGTACTTC.

This clonotype has a count of ten or more. V gene TRBV6-5 combines with J gene TRBJ2-7; D is perhaps TRBD1 or TRBD2 (5 bases each). With 4 bases removed from V and 0 bases from J, the gap between germline ends came to 10 bases. Germline V gene lookup returns CDR1 MNHEY and CDR2 SVGAGI. The CDR3 length is 14 residues. The CDR3 DNA follows: TGTGCCAGCAGTTGGGACCCGAGCTCCTACGAGCAGTACTTC. It yields the protein CASSWDPSSYEQYF.

The chain has TRBV5-1 and TRBJ1-5, with TRBD1 matching over 9 bases. CDR3 length: 14 amino acids. Per the germline V gene, CDR1 is SGHRS and CDR2 is YFSETQ. J gave up 8 bases and V 4 bases, and 7 bases lay outside the gene matches. CDR3 protein: CASSPGQGWEPQHF. The CDR3 coding sequence is TGCGCCAGCAGCCCCGGACAGGGGTGGGAGCCCCAGCATTTT. Variable domain in full (rest from reference TRBV5-1 and TRBJ1-5): KAGVTQTPRYLIKTRGQQVTLSCSPISGHRSVSWYQQTPGQGLQFLFEYFSETQRNKGNFPGRFSGRQFSNSRSEMNVSTLELGDSALYLCASSPGQGWEPQHFGDGTRLSIL.

Turning to this clonotype: A much larger clone differs by one base, so this may be a read error. The V gene is TRBV6-5, the J gene TRBJ1-4; tentative D call: TRBD1 (6 bases). This CDR3 has 15 amino acids. Germline assignment: CDR1 MNHEY and CDR2 SVGAGI. The CDR3: CAISYAGAANEKLFF. Written as DNA, the CDR3 is TGTGCCATCAGTTACGCGGGGGCCGCTAATGAAAAACTGTTTTTT.

This clonotype was recorded a few times. V usage is TRBV12-3 or TRBV12-4 and J usage is TRBJ1-5; D is perhaps TRBD1 (5 bases). The CDR3 covers 14 residues. Deletions cut 5 bases from V and 4 bases from J, with 12 bases between. CDR3 DNA sequence: TGTGCCAGCAGTCCGGACACACGGAATCAGCCCCAGCATTTT. Translated, it gives CASSPDTRNQPQHF.

In this sample, this clonotype turned up a few times. The chain uses TRBV7-9 and TRBJ1-5; weak D call: TRBD1 (5 bases). V was pared by 1 base and J by 5 bases, with 9 bases between. Per the germline V gene, CDR1 is SEHNR and CDR2 is FQNEAQ (reference sequence). The CDR3 is made up of 14 amino acids. The CDR3 DNA reads TGTGCCAGCAGCTTAGTCAGGGAAGATCAGCCCCAGCATTTT. Translated: CASSLVREDQPQHF.

This clonotype was seen only a few times. The chain links TRBV9 to TRBJ1-1, with D hard to call. The CDR3 runs 12 residues. Germline V CDR1 and CDR2: SGDLS, YYNGEE. The CDR3 here is CASSHENTEAFF. The CDR3 bases are TGTGCTAGTTCACACGAGAACACTGAAGCTTTCTTT.

This clonotype appeared many times. The rearrangement joins TRBV7-9 to TRBJ1-4, with 7 nucleotides matching TRBD1. V shed 5 bases, J shed 4 bases, and the junction held 7 bases outside the gene matches. Germline V gene lookup returns CDR1 SEHNR and CDR2 FQNEAQ (reference sequence). This CDR3 has 15 amino acids. The CDR3 DNA is TGTGCCAGCAGCACCGACAGGGACCTTAATGAAAAACTGTTTTTT. Encoded protein: CASSTDRDLNEKLFF.

This clonotype was counted many times. Germline and junction disagree at one end, which may indicate a read error. The V and J genes are TRBV2 and TRBJ2-7; D ambiguous. CDR1 is SNHLY, CDR2 FYNNEI, per germline. The CDR3 contains 13 residues. CDR3 loop: CANSEGKYYEQYF. CDR3 coding DNA: TGTGCCAACAGTGAAGGGAAGTACTACGAGCAGTACTTC. The full variable domain, with the rest looked up from reference TRBV2 and TRBJ2-7, is EPEVTQTPSHQVTQMGQEVILRCVPISNHLYFYWYRQILGQKVEFLVSFYNNEISEKSEIFDDQFSVERPDGSNFTLKIRSTKLEDSAMYFCANSEGKYYEQYFGPGTRLTVT.

This clonotype was observed a few times. For the CDR3, the DNA is TGTGCCAGCACCATTTCCCGTAGCGCTGGGGCCAACGTCCTGACTTTC. It translates to CASTISRSAGANVLTF. The chain employs TRBV6-1 and TRBJ2-6; D possibly corresponds to TRBD2 (5 bases). The CDR3 runs 16 residues. Trimming shortened V by 7 bases and J by 2 bases, and 15 bases separated the two germline ends. Germline CDR1 reads MNHNS; CDR2 reads SASEGT.

Comment on this clonotype: Sequence at one end of the junction differs from germline and may be a read error. The chain links TRBV5-1 to TRBJ2-5; D not certain. The germline gives CDR1 SGHRS, CDR2 YFSETQ. The CDR3 has 13 amino acids. For the CDR3, the DNA is TGTGCCAGCAGCTTGTTCGAGCAAGAGGCCCAGTACTTC. It is translated as CASSLFEQEAQYF.

As to this clonotype: Given a much more abundant clone one base away, this may be a read error. The chain combines TRBV10-3 with TRBJ1-3, with D maybe TRBD1 (6 bases). The V end was cut by 8 bases, the J end by 0 bases, with 17 bases between. The CDR3 has 16 residues. The V gene's germline CDR1 is ENHRY and CDR2 SYGVKD. DNA for the CDR3: TGTGCCATCGGTGCGGGGGGGCCTAGCTCTGGAAACACCATATATTTT. Protein sequence: CAIGAGGPSSGNTIYF.

The V and J genes are TRBV20-1 and TRBJ1-4, with D perhaps TRBD1 (6 bases). The CDR3 consists of 11 residues. Germline CDR1 DFQATT, CDR2 SNEGSKA (reference sequence). Trimming removed 1 base from V and 15 bases from J, with 12 bases in between. The CDR3 DNA sequence: TGCAGTGCTAGAGCGTTGCAGGGGTTGTTTTTT. Amino acids: CSARALQGLFF.

This clonotype was counted a few times. This chain joins TRBV19 and TRBJ1-6; D ambiguous. V lost 5 bases and J 9 bases, leaving 17 bases between the germline ends. There are 15 residues in the CDR3. CDR1 is LNHDA and CDR2 is SQIVND in the germline V gene (reference sequence). The CDR3 nucleotides are TGTGCCAGTAGTCAACCTTCCGGAGCCAGTTCACCCCTCCACTTT. The encoded protein is CASSQPSGASSPLHF.

The rearrangement joins TRBV7-8 to TRBJ2-7; 7 bases align to TRBD2. This CDR3 comprises 16 residues. After removal of 1 base from V and 3 bases from J, the junction contained 9 bases not matched to a gene. CDR1 is SGHVS, CDR2 FQNEAQ, per germline. In nucleotides, the CDR3 is TGTGCCAGCAGCTTAGGGGCGGGTCTAGCGGTCTACGAGCAGTACTTC. It translates to CASSLGAGLAVYEQYF.

In regard to this clonotype: The junction does not match germline at one end; this may be a read error. This sequence joins TRBV10-3 and TRBJ1-3, with TRBD1 matching over 8 bases. Germline lookup yields CDR1 ENHRY and CDR2 SYGVKD. The CDR3 totals 16 residues. CDR3 amino acids: CASSKPATGEENTIYF. The DNA of the CDR3 is TGTGCCAGCAGTAAGCCCGCGACAGGGGAAGAAAACACCATATATTTT.

This clonotype showed up just a few times. This chain uses TRBV19 with TRBJ1-1; D is uncertain. The ends were cut back, 5 bases at V and 1 base at J, with 14 bases in the middle. Germline loops: CDR1 LNHDA, CDR2 SQIVND (reference sequence). This CDR3 has 15 residues. The CDR3: CASSSTAGKNTEAFF. CDR3 DNA: TGTGCCAGTAGTTCTACGGCGGGGAAGAACACTGAAGCTTTCTTT.

The J gene is TRBJ1-2, the V gene TRBV15; D is uncertain. The CDR3 totals 14 residues. Per germline, CDR1 LNHNV and CDR2 YYDKDF (reference sequence). V dropped 0 bases and J dropped 4 bases, with 9 bases sitting between them. DNA of the CDR3: TGTGCCACCAGCAGAGAGGGAAGAGCCTATGGCTACACCTTC. Translated: CATSREGRAYGYTF.